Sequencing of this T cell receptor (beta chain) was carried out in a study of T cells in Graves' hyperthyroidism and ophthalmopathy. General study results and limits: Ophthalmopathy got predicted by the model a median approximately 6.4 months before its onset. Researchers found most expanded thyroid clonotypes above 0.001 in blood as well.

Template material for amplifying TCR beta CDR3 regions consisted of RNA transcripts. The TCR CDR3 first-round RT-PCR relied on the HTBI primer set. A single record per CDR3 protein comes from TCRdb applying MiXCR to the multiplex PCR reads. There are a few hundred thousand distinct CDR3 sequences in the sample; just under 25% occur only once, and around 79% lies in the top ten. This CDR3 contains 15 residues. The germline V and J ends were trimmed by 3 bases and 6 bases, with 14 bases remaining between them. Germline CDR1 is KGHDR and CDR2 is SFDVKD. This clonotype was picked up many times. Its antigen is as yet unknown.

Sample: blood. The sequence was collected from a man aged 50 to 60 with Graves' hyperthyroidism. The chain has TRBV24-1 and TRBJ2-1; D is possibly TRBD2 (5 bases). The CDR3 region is CATSDLTGNSNEQFF. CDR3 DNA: TGTGCCACCAGTGATCTCACCGGGAACAGCAATGAGCAGTTCTTC.